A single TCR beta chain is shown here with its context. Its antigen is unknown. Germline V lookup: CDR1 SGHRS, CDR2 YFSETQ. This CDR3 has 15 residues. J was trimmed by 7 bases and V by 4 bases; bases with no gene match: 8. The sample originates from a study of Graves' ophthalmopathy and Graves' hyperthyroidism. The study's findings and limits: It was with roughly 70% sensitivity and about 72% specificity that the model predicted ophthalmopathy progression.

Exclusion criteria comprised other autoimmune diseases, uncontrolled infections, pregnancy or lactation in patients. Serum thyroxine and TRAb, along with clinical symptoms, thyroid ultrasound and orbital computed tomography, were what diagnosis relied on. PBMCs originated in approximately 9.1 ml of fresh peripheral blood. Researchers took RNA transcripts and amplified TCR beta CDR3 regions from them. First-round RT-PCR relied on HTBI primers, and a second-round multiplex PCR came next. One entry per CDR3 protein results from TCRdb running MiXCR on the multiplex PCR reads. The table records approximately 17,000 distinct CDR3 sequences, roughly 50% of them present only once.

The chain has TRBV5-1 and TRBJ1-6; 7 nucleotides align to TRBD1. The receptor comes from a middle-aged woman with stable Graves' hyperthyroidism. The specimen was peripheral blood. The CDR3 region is CASSPDGQENSPLHF. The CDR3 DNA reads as TGCGCCAGCAGCCCAGACGGACAGGAAAATTCACCCCTCCACTTT.